Listed below are T cell receptor beta chains from one sample, sequenced in a study of cytomegalovirus exposure and HLA in healthy donors. Only in-frame clones appear in the TCRdb table, and some are missing; sequencing was by immunoSEQ multiplex PCR. The sample holds about 70,000 clones, around 70% seen once. Sequencing input: PBMCs. The receptors derive from a human donor in good health. CDR3s include the opening cysteine and the closing phenylalanine or tryptophan. D genes are given only for firm matches. The size field is filled for only some rows; it gives once, few, many or a size class.

CASTYRGGDEKLFF	TGTGCCAGCACCTACAGGGGAGGAGACGAAAAACTGTTTTTT	few	TRBD1	TRBJ1-4	TRBV6-1
CASSSIQGHTEAFF	TGTGCCAGCAGTTCCATACAGGGGCACACTGAAGCTTTCTTT	once	TRBD1	TRBJ1-1	TRBV28
CASSPAGGGYGYTF	TGTGCCAGCTCACCAGCAGGGGGCGGCTATGGCTACACCTTC	-	TRBD1	TRBJ1-2	TRBV18
CASSKGRGGGVVTIYF	TGTGCCAGCAGCAAAGGGAGGGGCGGGGGAGTCGTGACCATATATTTT	-	-	TRBJ1-3	TRBV21-1
CASSDDPAGGSPLHF	TGTGCCAGCAGCGATGACCCTGCGGGAGGGTCACCCCTCCACTTT	-	-	TRBJ1-6	TRBV9
CSVAGSYGYTF	TGCAGCGTTGCGGGGTCTTATGGCTACACCTTC	few	-	TRBJ1-2	TRBV29-1
CASSPGTGRRETQYF	TGTGCCAGTAGTCCGGGGACAGGCCGGCGGGAGACCCAGTACTTC	-	TRBD1	TRBJ2-5	TRBV19
CASSVYPLAGPETQYF	TGTGCCAGCAGCGTCTATCCACTAGCGGGCCCCGAGACCCAGTACTTC	-	TRBD2	TRBJ2-5	TRBV5-6
CASRAGPWNTEAFF	TGTGCCAGCAGAGCGGGACCCTGGAACACTGAAGCTTTCTTT	-	-	TRBJ1-1	TRBV9
CAWGRGANTEAFF	TGTGCCTGGGGCAGGGGCGCAAACACTGAAGCTTTCTTT	-	-	TRBJ1-1	TRBV30
CASSREPTDTQYF	TGTGCCAGCAGTCGGGAGCCCACAGATACGCAGTATTTT	-	-	TRBJ2-3	TRBV6-1
CASSLAHGTTNTEAFF	TGCGCCAGCAGCCTAGCGCACGGGACAACGAACACTGAAGCTTTCTTT	once	-	TRBJ1-1	TRBV4-1
CASSFPHAGTGELFF	TGTGCCAGCAGTTTTCCACACGCGGGCACCGGGGAGCTGTTTTTT	-	-	TRBJ2-2	TRBV28
CASSFGLAGVGPTDTQYF	TGTGCCAGCAGCTTTGGACTAGCGGGAGTAGGGCCCACAGATACGCAGTATTTT	few	TRBD2	TRBJ2-3	TRBV5-4
CASSEGDSADTQYF	TGTGCCAGCAGTGAGGGTGACTCCGCAGATACGCAGTATTTT	-	-	TRBJ2-3	TRBV6-4
CASGRITGGSYEQYF	TGCGCCAGCGGGAGAATTACAGGGGGCTCCTACGAGCAGTACTTC	few	TRBD1	TRBJ2-7	TRBV5-1
CAISDRANTGELFF	TGTGCCATCTCGGACAGGGCGAACACCGGGGAGCTGTTTTTT	-	TRBD1	TRBJ2-2	TRBV6-6
CATSRERGGNSPLHF	TGTGCCACCAGCAGAGAACGGGGAGGAAATTCACCCCTCCACTTT	few	-	TRBJ1-6	TRBV15
CASSQLAGNTIYF	TGCGCCAGCAGCCAGCTAGCGGGAAACACCATATATTTT	-	-	TRBJ1-3	TRBV4-1
CASSSGQGWSNTEAFF	TGCGCCAGCAGCTCCGGACAGGGATGGTCAAACACTGAAGCTTTCTTT	-	TRBD1	TRBJ1-1	TRBV5-1
CSASDYGEQYF	TGCAGTGCTAGTGACTACGGCGAGCAGTACTTC	-	-	TRBJ2-7	TRBV20-1
CASSYSRASYEQYF	TGTGCCAGCAGTTACTCGAGGGCCTCCTACGAGCAGTACTTC	-	-	TRBJ2-7	TRBV6-5
CASSLGQGEDTQYF	TGTGCTAGCAGCCTTGGACAGGGCGAAGATACGCAGTATTTT	-	TRBD1	TRBJ2-3	TRBV7-7
CAWREGGTGELFF	TGTGCCTGGCGGGAGGGGGGCACCGGGGAGCTGTTTTTT	once	TRBD2	TRBJ2-2	TRBV30
CLGQNQETQYF	TGCCTCGGACAGAATCAAGAGACCCAGTACTTC	-	-	TRBJ2-5	TRBV20-1
CASSAGRDSYEQYF	TGCGCCAGCAGTGCAGGGCGGGACTCCTACGAGCAGTACTTC	-	-	TRBJ2-7	TRBV10-1
CASSLARMNTEAFF	TGTGCCAGCTCCTTAGCCCGGATGAACACTGAAGCTTTCTTT	-	-	TRBJ1-1	TRBV18
CASSLAGVFVTYEQYF	TGTGCCAGCAGTTTAGCGGGAGTTTTTGTTACCTACGAGCAGTACTTC	-	TRBD2	TRBJ2-7	TRBV27
CASSLGLAGATTPYEQYF	TGTGCCAGCAGCTTAGGACTAGCGGGGGCTACCACCCCCTACGAGCAGTACTTC	few	TRBD2	TRBJ2-7	TRBV7-2
CASSSAGGRGQPQHF	TGTGCCAGCAGCTCCGCCGGGGGACGAGGGCAGCCCCAGCATTTT	-	-	TRBJ1-5	TRBV9
CASSQLAGGLSEQYF	TGTGCCAGCAGCCAATTAGCGGGAGGGTTGAGTGAGCAGTACTTC	-	TRBD2	TRBJ2-7	TRBV14
CASSDSTSGANEQFF	TGTGCCAGCAGTGACTCGACTAGCGGGGCCAATGAGCAGTTCTTC	-	TRBD2	TRBJ2-1	TRBV6-4
CASSRGFTFSYEQYF	TGCGCCAGCTCCCGAGGTTTCACCTTCTCCTACGAGCAGTACTTC	-	-	TRBJ2-7	TRBV10-2
CASSLTGSDKNIQYF	TGTGCCAGCAGTTTGACAGGGAGTGACAAAAACATTCAGTACTTC	-	TRBD1	TRBJ2-4	TRBV6-6
CASTTRLAGVAKNIQYF	TGTGCCAGCACCACCCGCCTAGCGGGAGTAGCCAAAAACATTCAGTACTTC	few	TRBD2	TRBJ2-4	TRBV28
CASTTGAGGGNEQFF	TGTGCCAGCACCACTGGAGCGGGGGGAGGGAATGAGCAGTTCTTC	few	TRBD2	TRBJ2-1	TRBV6-5
CASSLASGVETQYF	TGCGCCAGCAGCTTGGCTAGCGGGGTCGAGACCCAGTACTTC	-	TRBD2	TRBJ2-5	TRBV5-1
CASLDRSSYNEQFF	TGTGCCAGCCTTGACAGGAGCTCCTACAATGAGCAGTTCTTC	-	-	TRBJ2-1	TRBV6-6
CASKEPGVDEQFF	TGTGCCAGCAAAGAACCGGGGGTCGATGAGCAGTTCTTC	-	-	TRBJ2-1	TRBV6-1
CASSPLEGRDQETQYF	TGTGCCAGCAGCCCCTTAGAGGGTCGGGACCAAGAGACCCAGTACTTC	-	-	TRBJ2-5	TRBV9
CAISETGGDTEAFF	TGTGCCATCAGCGAGACAGGGGGGGACACTGAAGCTTTCTTT	few	TRBD1	TRBJ1-1	TRBV10-3
CASSSTGAAGNTIYF	TGTGCCAGCAGTTCCACAGGGGCCGCTGGAAACACCATATATTTT	-	TRBD1	TRBJ1-3	TRBV28
CASSQPLAARETQYF	TGCGCCAGCAGCCAACCCCTAGCGGCTAGGGAGACCCAGTACTTC	-	TRBD2	TRBJ2-5	TRBV4-1
CASSSQGGGEQYF	TGTGCCAGTAGCTCTCAGGGAGGGGGCGAGCAGTACTTC	-	-	TRBJ2-7	TRBV19
CASSLDGSVGTGELFF	TGTGCCAGCAGCTTGGATGGTAGCGTCGGCACCGGGGAGCTGTTTTTT	few	-	TRBJ2-2	TRBV5-6
CASSEFGGATEAFF	TGTGCCAGCAGTGAATTTGGGGGGGCGACTGAAGCTTTCTTT	-	-	TRBJ1-1	TRBV25-1
CASSLGGPKNIQYF	TGTGCCAGCAGTTTAGGTGGGCCCAAAAACATTCAGTACTTC	once	-	TRBJ2-4	TRBV27
CASSYGTYSYNEQFF	TGTGCCAGCAGTTATGGGACTTACTCCTACAATGAGCAGTTCTTC	-	-	TRBJ2-1	TRBV6-5
CASSFRQGAIYEQYF	TGTGCCAGCAGCTTCAGGCAGGGGGCAATTTACGAGCAGTACTTC	-	TRBD1	TRBJ2-7	TRBV7-9
CASSPSGTANTEAFF	TGTGCCAGCAGCCCGTCCGGGACAGCGAACACTGAAGCTTTCTTT	-	TRBD1	TRBJ1-1	TRBV7-3